Listed here are 26 T cell receptor beta chains from one sample, sequenced in a study of spatial heterogeneity in lung cancer. Their target antigens are unknown. One entry per CDR3 protein, called by TCRdb with MiXCR from the 5' RACE reads. The sample lists roughly 3,500 distinct CDR3 sequences, about an eighth seen once, with around 9.6% in the top ten. General study points: The study found that expanded intratumoral alpha and beta TCR counts tracked tumor mutation counts.

Time point specified: sample taken at primary tumor resection. This specimen consisted of lung tumor tissue, obtained at surgery. The receptors originated from a female donor with early-stage non-small cell lung cancer.

With regard to this clonotype: The germline gene is not matched at one end of the junction; a read error may be the cause. The chain is built from TRBV2 and TRBJ2-5; D gene uncertain. The length of the CDR3 is 10 residues. Germline CDR1 SNHLY, CDR2 FYNNEI. CDR3 in amino acids: CASREETQYF. DNA of the CDR3: TGTGCCAGCAGAGAAGAGACCCAGTACTTC. Full variable domain (outside the CDR3, taken from reference TRBV2 and TRBJ2-5): EPEVTQTPSHQVTQMGQEVILRCVPISNHLYFYWYRQILGQKVEFLVSFYNNEISEKSEIFDDQFSVERPDGSNFTLKIRSTKLEDSAMYFCASREETQYFGPGTRLLVL.

V gene TRBV18 combines with J gene TRBJ1-1; D is ambiguous. The CDR3 is made up of 12 amino acids. Trimming took off 6 bases at V and 7 bases at J, with 12 bases between the two ends. Germline CDR1 KGHSH, CDR2 LQKENI. The CDR3 protein is CASSIREHEAFF. The CDR3 DNA reads TGTGCCAGCTCCATCCGGGAGCATGAAGCTTTCTTT.

Within the sample, this clonotype is medium-sized. The CDR3 nucleotides are TGCGCCAGCAGCACGTACGGGACACCCAACACTGAAGCTTTCTTT. Protein: CASSTYGTPNTEAFF. This sequence joins TRBV5-1 and TRBJ1-1, with a tentative D call TRBD1 (6 bases). In germline, CDR1 is SGHRS, CDR2 YFSETQ. V lost 4 bases to trimming and J lost 2 bases, with 15 bases between them. The length of the CDR3 is 15 residues.

Relative to its sample, this clonotype is medium-sized. The rearrangement uses TRBV11-2 and TRBJ2-6; TRBD1 agrees at 7 bases. The CDR3 is 16 amino acids. Germline V gene sequence: CDR1 SGHAT, CDR2 FQNNGV. Trimming took 11 bases from V and 2 from J; bases not matched to a gene: 12. The CDR3: CAGRDSPTPGANVLTF. For the CDR3, the DNA is TGTGCCGGCCGGGACAGCCCCACCCCTGGGGCCAACGTCCTGACTTTC.

This clonotype is medium-sized in the sample. This chain links TRBV6-1 with TRBJ2-1, with no clear D. There are 14 residues in the CDR3. Germline-derived CDR1 and CDR2 are MNHNS and SASEGT. V shed 2 bases and J shed 10 bases, with 15 bases lying between them. CDR3 in amino acids: CASSERRLFNEQFF. The CDR3 nucleotides read TGTGCCAGCAGTGAACGGCGGCTTTTTAACGAGCAGTTCTTC.

V usage is TRBV4-2 and J usage is TRBJ2-5, with TRBD2 identical over 7 bases. Losses at the gene ends were 4 bases for V and 0 bases for J; bases not matched to a gene: 11. Looked up from germline, CDR1 is LGHNA and CDR2 is YNFKEQ. This CDR3 is built from 17 residues. CDR3 protein: CASSRQRGPMYQETQYF. Written as DNA, the CDR3 is TGTGCCAGCAGCCGGCAGCGGGGCCCAATGTACCAAGAGACCCAGTACTTC.

This clonotype is medium-sized in the sample. CDR3 amino acids: CASSQGYGSPTDTQYF. CDR3 DNA sequence: TGCGCCAGCAGCCAAGGATACGGGAGCCCCACAGATACGCAGTATTTT. This sequence joins TRBV4-1 and TRBJ2-3; a weak D match, TRBD2 (6 bases). Looked up from germline, CDR1 is MGHRA and CDR2 is YSYEKL. V was cut by 1 base and J by 2 bases, with 13 bases left in between. The CDR3 runs to 16 residues.

Relative to its sample, this clonotype is medium-sized (0.01 to 0.1%). V and J are TRBV7-2 and TRBJ2-7; 13 positions agree with TRBD2. The CDR3 extends over 14 amino acids. Germline V gives CDR1 SGHTA, CDR2 FQGNSA. V lost 4 bases and J lost 7; bases outside the gene matches: 4. The CDR3 DNA reads TGTGCCAGCAGCTACGGGACTAGCGGGATGGAGCAGTACTTC. This gives the protein CASSYGTSGMEQYF.

Sample share makes this clonotype medium-sized. The J gene is TRBJ2-3, the V gene TRBV5-1; D gene unclear. The V gene's germline CDR1 is SGHRS and CDR2 YFSETQ. This CDR3 is built from 14 residues. Trimming stripped 4 bases from V and 3 bases from J, with 12 bases between. The CDR3 region has the DNA TGCGCCAGCAGCGGGTCTTTGGGGACAGATACGCAGTATTTT. This encodes CASSGSLGTDTQYF. Full variable domain (rest looked up from reference TRBV5-1 and TRBJ2-3): KAGVTQTPRYLIKTRGQQVTLSCSPISGHRSVSWYQQTPGQGLQFLFEYFSETQRNKGNFPGRFSGRQFSNSRSEMNVSTLELGDSALYLCASSGSLGTDTQYFGPGTRLTVL.

Sample share makes this clonotype medium-sized. The V and J genes are TRBV28 and TRBJ1-1; D is uncertain. Germline values: CDR1 MDHEN, CDR2 SYDVKM. This CDR3 region has 14 residues. V shed 2 bases and J shed 2 bases, with 9 bases lying between them. The CDR3 loop reads CASSLRPANTEAFF. Written as DNA, the CDR3 is TGTGCCAGCAGTTTACGTCCAGCAAACACTGAAGCTTTCTTT.

This clonotype is labeled medium-sized. The V and J genes are TRBV18 and TRBJ2-7; perhaps TRBD1 as D (6 bases). The V end lost 8 bases, the J end lost 0 bases, and 17 bases lay between the germline ends. The CDR3 spans 15 residues. Germline V gene lookup returns CDR1 KGHSH and CDR2 LQKENI. CDR3 nucleotide sequence: TGTGCCAGCACAGCGACAGGCGACAGCTCCTACGAGCAGTACTTC. Amino acid sequence: CASTATGDSSYEQYF.

This clonotype is medium-sized in the sample. The rearrangement uses TRBV5-4 and TRBJ2-7; perhaps D is TRBD1 or TRBD2 (5 bases each). The V end lost 5 bases, the J end lost 3 bases, and 15 bases lay between the germline ends. Germline loops: CDR1 SGHNT, CDR2 YYREEE (reference sequence). The CDR3 totals 14 residues. The CDR3 bases are TGTGCCAGCAGTTCTGGGGGTTCTTACTACGAGCAGTACTTC. Its translation is CASSSGGSYYEQYF.

This sequence joins TRBV5-1 and TRBJ2-7; D might be TRBD1 (6 bases). The germline CDR1 and CDR2 sequences are SGHRS and YFSETQ. Trimming stripped 4 bases from V and 6 bases from J, with 14 bases between. This CDR3 contains 13 residues. This chain's CDR3 is CASSRDRHGEQYF. The DNA for the CDR3 is TGCGCCAGCAGCCGCGACAGGCACGGCGAGCAGTACTTC.

This clonotype is labeled as medium-sized. The chain is built from TRBV5-5 and TRBJ2-5; 7 nucleotides match TRBD1. This CDR3 spans 14 amino acids. V shed 5 bases, J shed 6 bases, and the junction held 10 bases outside the gene matches. Germline loops: CDR1 SGHKS, CDR2 YYEKEE (reference sequence). CDR3 DNA: TGTGCCAGCAGGCCGGGACAGTCGAGACAGACCCAGTACTTC. This sequence encodes CASRPGQSRQTQYF. The whole variable domain, remainder taken from reference TRBV5-5 and TRBJ2-5, is DAGVTQSPTHLIKTRGQQVTLRCSPISGHKSVSWYQQVLGQGPQFIFQYYEKEERGRGNFPDRFSARQFPNYSSELNVNALLLGDSALYLCASRPGQSRQTQYFGPGTRLLVL.

In its sample, this clonotype ranks as medium-sized. This CDR3 is CASSPFKGGGEQYF. CDR3 DNA: TGCGCCAGCAGCCCCTTTAAAGGGGGCGGTGAGCAGTACTTC. The chain couples TRBV10-1 to TRBJ2-7; 7 positions agree with TRBD1. V trimming: 6 bases; J trimming: 7 bases; junction bases outside the gene matches: 12. The CDR3 sequence is 14 residues long. From germline, CDR1 is WNHNN and CDR2 SYGVQD (reference sequence).

This clonotype is categorized as medium-sized. This chain connects TRBV5-6 to TRBJ2-3; 7 bases are a match to TRBD1. V gave up 1 base and J gave up 2 bases; unmatched junction bases: 7. The CDR3 has 16 residues. Germline V gives CDR1 SGHDT, CDR2 YYEEEE. CDR3 residues: CASSLKGQKATDTQYF. In nucleotides, the CDR3 is TGTGCCAGCAGCTTGAAGGGACAGAAAGCCACAGATACGCAGTATTTT.

The chain carries TRBV5-1 and TRBJ2-1, with a weak D call TRBD2 (6 bases). The V end lost 2 bases, the J end lost 9 bases, and 15 bases lay between the germline ends. The CDR3 spans 14 residues. Germline CDR1 is SGHRS and CDR2 is YFSETQ. The CDR3 spells CASSFISGGVEQFF. DNA for the CDR3: TGCGCCAGCAGCTTTATTAGCGGAGGGGTTGAGCAGTTCTTC.

The V and J genes are TRBV18 and TRBJ1-4, with D unresolved. Trimming removed 2 bases at V and 8 bases at J, with 6 bases between. Germline values: CDR1 KGHSH, CDR2 LQKENI. CDR3 length equals 12 residues. CDR3 bases: TGTGCCAGCTCACCAGTTGGAGAAAAACTGTTTTTT. Translation: CASSPVGEKLFF.

This clonotype is medium-sized within its sample. The chain is built from TRBV5-1 and TRBJ2-1, with 12 positions matching TRBD2. The junction had 9 bases not matched to a gene; V was cut back by 4 bases and J by 7 bases. The CDR3 consists of 16 residues. Germline CDR1 SGHRS, CDR2 YFSETQ. As DNA, the CDR3 is TGCGCCAGCAGCGACGGACTAGCGGGGTCGGGGAATGAGCAGTTCTTC. Translation: CASSDGLAGSGNEQFF.

In its sample, this clonotype is large. The genes are TRBV6-5 and TRBJ1-3, with 8 bases fitting TRBD1. Germline trimming cut 7 bases from V and 0 bases from J; bases unmatched to any gene: 8. The CDR3 is 16 amino acids. Germline CDR1 reads MNHEY; CDR2 reads SVGAGI. The CDR3 region has the DNA TGTGCCAGCACCACTGGACAGGGAAGCTCTGGAAACACCATATATTTT. It translates to CASTTGQGSSGNTIYF.

In its sample, this clonotype was seen many times. The chain is built from TRBV20-1 and TRBJ2-2, with TRBD2 identical over 7 bases. The V and J ends lost 6 bases and 7 bases, in that order; junction bases with no gene match: 14. Germline CDR1 reads DFQATT; CDR2 reads SNEGSKA (reference sequence). The CDR3 is 15 residues long. In nucleotides, the CDR3 is TGCAGTGCCTCCGATGGGGGAGGGCCCGACGGGGAGCTGTTTTTT. Residues: CSASDGGGPDGELFF.

By sample fraction, this clonotype is large. The gene calls are TRBV20-1 and TRBJ1-2; D is ambiguous. This CDR3 region has 12 residues. Deletions cut 4 bases from V and 3 bases from J, with 9 bases between. CDR1 and CDR2 from the germline V gene are DFQATT and SNEGSKA (reference sequence). CDR3 nucleotides: TGCAGTGCTACCCCCCGCCACTATGGCTACACCTTC. As protein: CSATPRHYGYTF.

By sample fraction, this clonotype is medium-sized. J is TRBJ2-5 and V is TRBV5-1; the match to TRBD2 covers 9 bases. The CDR3 has 16 residues. Germline V gene sequence: CDR1 SGHRS, CDR2 YFSETQ. Unmatched junction bases numbered 9, after V lost 4 bases and J lost 2 bases. The CDR3 is CASSPEASGVQETQYF. In nucleotides, the CDR3 is TGCGCCAGCAGCCCGGAGGCTAGCGGGGTGCAAGAGACCCAGTACTTC.

By proportion, this clonotype is medium-sized. V and J are TRBV29-1 and TRBJ2-3; D may be TRBD2 (6 bases). V lost 0 bases to trimming and J lost 3 bases, with 7 bases between them. Germline V gives CDR1 SQVTM, CDR2 ANQGSEA. This CDR3 is 13 amino acids long. The CDR3 nucleotides read TGCAGCGTTGAAGAGGCGGGGACAGATACGCAGTATTTT. Translated, it gives CSVEEAGTDTQYF.

This clonotype occurred a few times. The CDR3 DNA is TGCAGTGCTAGGGAAACGAACACTGAAGCTTTCTTT. Residues: CSARETNTEAFF. The chain has TRBV20-1 and TRBJ1-1, with D unresolved. Trimming pared 3 bases from V and 1 base from J, leaving 6 bases between. In germline, CDR1 is DFQATT, CDR2 SNEGSKA (reference sequence). The length of the CDR3 is 12 residues.

By sample fraction, this clonotype is medium-sized (0.01 to 0.1%). The V call is TRBV2, the J call TRBJ2-1; 9 bases are a match to TRBD2. The CDR3 loop spans 14 amino acids. V shed 4 bases, J shed 9 bases, and the junction held 7 bases outside the gene matches. CDR1 SNHLY and CDR2 FYNNEI come from the germline V gene. The CDR3 protein is CASSVAGEGGEQFF. For the CDR3, the DNA is TGTGCCAGCAGTGTAGCGGGAGAGGGTGGTGAGCAGTTCTTC. The variable domain in full, completed from reference TRBV2 and TRBJ2-1, reads EPEVTQTPSHQVTQMGQEVILRCVPISNHLYFYWYRQILGQKVEFLVSFYNNEISEKSEIFDDQFSVERPDGSNFTLKIRSTKLEDSAMYFCASSVAGEGGEQFFGPGTRLTVL.